This T cell receptor beta chain stems from a study of blood T cell repertoires in COVID-19. The repertoire was sequenced with immunoSEQ multiplex PCR; TCRdb's copy has only in-frame clones and lacks some. The sample records 250,000 to 400,000 clones, about 91% being singletons. The V gene's germline CDR1 is LNHNV and CDR2 YYDKDF (reference sequence). The length of the CDR3 is 14 residues. V gave up 5 bases and J gave up 6 bases; unmatched junction bases: 8. The chain couples TRBV15 to TRBJ2-3; TRBD1 aligns across 7 bases. Sequenced: peripheral blood. The clonotype comes from a woman younger than 45 with COVID-19, enrolled during active disease. The CDR3 reads CATSRQGEADTQYF. In DNA form, the CDR3 reads TGTGCCACCAGCCGCCAGGGGGAAGCGGATACGCAGTATTTT.